This record covers a single TCR beta chain. Its antigen is unidentified. This sample was included in a study of cytomegalovirus exposure and HLA in healthy donors. Study-wide results and limits: In a later analysis, compared with equally common non-associated chains, HLA-associated beta chains were more expanded. It has been reported that TCR beta sequences accurately predicted the HLA-A and HLA-B alleles of most subjects.

The CDR3 runs to 14 residues. The germline V gene encodes CDR1 SGHAT and CDR2 FQNNGV. The junction had 2 bases not matched to a gene; V was cut back by 2 bases and J by 4 bases. The primer mix had 60 Vbeta and 13 Jbeta primers. Authors' analysis steps: In a later analysis, the count reached 80 million or so unique TCR beta chains, with 9 million to 11 million shared. Method: immunoSEQ multiplex PCR; TCRdb's copy keeps in-frame clones and lacks some. Clonal size and the V and J genes are those of that table, whereas D and trimming came from the DNA. The sample holds about 140,000 clones, about 76% seen once.

The sample taken for sequencing was PBMCs. This receptor was obtained from a male donor in good health and CMV-seronegative. The V gene is TRBV11-2, the J gene TRBJ1-2; 9 bases are shared with TRBD1. The CDR3 here is CASSLLGQGYGYTF. DNA for the CDR3: TGTGCCAGCAGCTTACTGGGACAGGGCTATGGCTACACCTTC.